This TCR beta chain was captured by sequencing in a study of human T cells and chemical hapten exposure. Overall study findings and caveats: While controls formed fewer of them, expanded TCRs formed significantly more large CDR3 similarity clusters. Because all patients had alopecia, their immune responses might differ from healthy ones.

Time point in this sample: pre-sensitization, week 0. Treatment of the sample: therapeutic diphenylcyclopropenone sensitization with weekly scalp DPC. This clonotype has just a few counts. Its antigen is unidentified. The library put unique molecular identifiers onto individual cDNA molecules. TCRdb re-called the RACE reads through MiXCR, storing one row per CDR3 protein. Of 300,000 to 450,000 distinct CDR3 sequences listed, around 5.5% are singletons. This CDR3 has 15 amino acids. V lost 0 bases to trimming and J lost 3 bases, with 8 bases between them. The germline V gene encodes CDR1 MNHNY and CDR2 SVGAGI (reference sequence).

This receptor was identified in a woman in her forties or fifties with alopecia areata. Some clones in this sample may be carry-over from other donors' samples. The chain is built from TRBV6-6 and TRBJ2-2, with a tentative D call TRBD2 (5 bases). This sample comprised whole blood, obtained in connection with sensitization to the hapten diphenylcyclopropenone (DPC). The CDR3 bases are TGTGCCAGCAGTTACTCGGTGAGGGACACCGGGGAGCTGTTTTTT. It specifies CASSYSVRDTGELFF.